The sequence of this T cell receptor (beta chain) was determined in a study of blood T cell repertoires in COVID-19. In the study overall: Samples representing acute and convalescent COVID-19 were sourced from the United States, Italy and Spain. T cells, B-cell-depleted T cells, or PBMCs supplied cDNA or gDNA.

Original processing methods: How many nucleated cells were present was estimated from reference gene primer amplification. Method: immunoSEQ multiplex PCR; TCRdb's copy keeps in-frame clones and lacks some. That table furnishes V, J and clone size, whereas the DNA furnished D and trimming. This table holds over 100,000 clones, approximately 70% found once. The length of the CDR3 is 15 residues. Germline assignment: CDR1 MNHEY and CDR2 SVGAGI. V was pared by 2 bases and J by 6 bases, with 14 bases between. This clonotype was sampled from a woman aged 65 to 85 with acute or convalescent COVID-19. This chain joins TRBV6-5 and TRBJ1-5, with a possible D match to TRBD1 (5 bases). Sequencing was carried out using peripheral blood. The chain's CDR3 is CASSYRGDGGQPQHF. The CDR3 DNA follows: TGTGCCAGCAGTTACCGGGGGGACGGAGGTCAGCCCCAGCATTTT.